One sample yielded the 13 T cell receptor beta chains listed below, sequenced in a study of cytomegalovirus exposure and HLA in healthy donors (dated by TCRdb to the late 2010s). Receptors were amplified or captured by the immunoSEQ multiplex PCR assay. A mixture of 60 forward primers for TCR Vbeta segments and 13 reverse primers for TCR Jbeta segments was used in the multiplex PCR. This immuneACCESS table, as held by TCRdb, lists in-frame sequences with V and J called but not all clones. Of the missing ones, under half trace to an unresolved V gene in checked studies; the others have no known cause. Across this sample there are over 50,000 clones, with just under 85% seen only once. The ten largest clones represent over 1.5% of the sample. The sequenced sample was PBMCs. These receptors all stem from a man aged 35 to 55 in good health and CMV-seronegative.

J is TRBJ1-4 and V is TRBV15, with TRBD1 as a possible D gene (5 bases). V dropped 0 bases and J dropped 7 bases, with 12 bases sitting between them. The CDR3 loop spans 15 amino acids. CDR1 LNHNV and CDR2 YYDKDF come from the germline V gene (reference sequence). Written as DNA, the CDR3 is TGTGCCACCAGCAGAGACCCGGGGGTGGGTGAAAAACTGTTTTTT. Translation: CATSRDPGVGEKLFF.

V gene TRBV7-9 combines with J gene TRBJ1-2; weak D call: TRBD1 (6 bases). Germline V gene data show CDR1 as SEHNR and CDR2 as FQNEAQ (reference sequence). V lost 1 base and J 8 bases, leaving 14 bases between the germline ends. The CDR3 spans 14 residues. The CDR3 DNA reads as TGTGCCAGCAGCTTAGGTTGGGGACACGACGGCTACACCTTC. It yields the protein CASSLGWGHDGYTF.

This clone appeared a single time. The V gene is TRBV19, the J gene TRBJ2-2; TRBD2 is a possible D gene (5 bases). This CDR3 comprises 17 residues. Per germline, CDR1 LNHDA and CDR2 SQIVND (reference sequence). Trimming shortened V by 7 bases and J by 0 bases, and 18 bases separated the two germline ends. Here the CDR3 reads CASTIRRRTTNTGELFF. CDR3 nucleotide sequence: TGTGCCAGTACAATCAGACGGAGGACCACGAACACCGGGGAGCTGTTTTTT.

The rearrangement joins TRBV10-3 to TRBJ1-4; D call uncertain. The CDR3 is made up of 13 amino acids. Germline V gene data show CDR1 as ENHRY and CDR2 as SYGVKD. V shed 3 bases and J shed 5 bases, with 7 bases lying between them. CDR3 region: CAISEQTNEKLFF. For the CDR3, the DNA is TGTGCCATCAGTGAACAGACAAATGAAAAACTGTTTTTT.

DNA of the CDR3: TGTGCCAGCAGCTTAGAGGGGACAGGGGCAGGCGAGCAGTACTTC. Protein: CASSLEGTGAGEQYF. This chain joins TRBV7-6 and TRBJ2-7; 10 bases are shared with TRBD1. Losses at the gene ends were 1 base for V and 6 bases for J; bases not matched to a gene: 6. Germline V gene lookup returns CDR1 SGHVS and CDR2 FNYEAQ. The CDR3 extends over 15 amino acids.

The gene calls are TRBV10-3 and TRBJ1-1; a weak D match, TRBD1 (6 bases). The CDR3 length is 16 residues. Deletions cut 0 bases from V and 5 bases from J, with 16 bases between. From germline, CDR1 is ENHRY and CDR2 SYGVKD. The CDR3 sequence: CAISESIGGPGTEAFF. The CDR3 nucleotides are TGTGCCATCAGTGAGTCGATCGGGGGGCCGGGTACTGAAGCTTTCTTT.

This clone was picked up one time. The chain couples TRBV7-9 to TRBJ2-1; D is possibly TRBD1 (6 bases). The V end lost 1 base, the J end lost 4 bases, and 23 bases lay between the germline ends. The CDR3 totals 19 residues. From germline, CDR1 is SEHNR and CDR2 FQNEAQ (reference sequence). This CDR3 reads CASSLVARGKISVYNEQFF. For the CDR3, the DNA is TGTGCCAGCAGCTTAGTGGCCAGGGGAAAAATCAGCGTTTACAATGAGCAGTTCTTC.

This clone occurred once. The CDR3, as DNA: TGTGCCAGCAGCTTGGTGACAGGGGGCGCGTTTATCGGCTACACCTTC. This gives the protein CASSLVTGGAFIGYTF. This chain connects TRBV5-5 to TRBJ1-2; 10 bases align to TRBD1. With V trimmed by 0 bases and J by 8 bases, 10 bases remained unmatched. This CDR3 region has 16 residues. Germline CDR1 and CDR2: SGHKS and YYEKEE (reference sequence). Together with reference TRBV5-5 and TRBJ1-2, the CDR3 gives the full variable domain: DAGVTQSPTHLIKTRGQQVTLRCSPISGHKSVSWYQQVLGQGPQFIFQYYEKEERGRGNFPDRFSARQFPNYSSELNVNALLLGDSALYLCASSLVTGGAFIGYTFGSGTRLTVV.

The gene calls are TRBV19 and TRBJ1-1; 8 nucleotides agree with TRBD1. V lost 4 bases and J lost 2; bases outside the gene matches: 3. Germline V lookup: CDR1 LNHDA, CDR2 SQIVND (reference sequence). CDR3 length: 14 amino acids. The CDR3 is CASSTQGVNTEAFF. The DNA of the CDR3 is TGTGCCAGTAGTACACAGGGGGTAAACACTGAAGCTTTCTTT.

This chain connects TRBV4-1 to TRBJ2-2, with a weak D call TRBD2 (6 bases). The CDR3 consists of 15 residues. Germline V gives CDR1 MGHRA, CDR2 YSYEKL. Trimming removed 1 base at V and 3 bases at J, with 9 bases between. The CDR3 sequence is CASSQVAGYTGELFF. The CDR3 DNA reads as TGCGCCAGCAGCCAAGTCGCGGGGTACACCGGGGAGCTGTTTTTT.

V usage is TRBV30 and J usage is TRBJ2-1, with 12 bases lining up with TRBD2. This CDR3 has 13 amino acids. In germline, CDR1 is GTSNPN, CDR2 SVGIG (reference sequence). CDR3 sequence: CAHTSGGFNEQFF. CDR3 bases: TGTGCTCACACTAGCGGGGGGTTCAATGAGCAGTTCTTC.

CDR3 coding DNA: TGTGCCAGCAGCTTGAGGGACAGGGGCGGCTATGGCTACACCTTC. As protein: CASSLRDRGGYGYTF. The genes are TRBV7-2 and TRBJ1-2; 10 nucleotides align to TRBD1. The CDR3 has 15 amino acids. Germline assignment: CDR1 SGHTA and CDR2 FQGNSA. The junction had 5 bases not matched to a gene; V was cut back by 3 bases and J by 4 bases.

The rearrangement links TRBV7-2 to TRBJ2-4; 9 positions match TRBD1. V dropped 5 bases and J dropped 6; count of bases not matched to a gene: 11. CDR1 is SGHTA, CDR2 FQGNSA, per germline. CDR3 length: 16 amino acids. The CDR3 DNA reads as TGTGCCAGCAGCGGACAGGGGCGGGAGCCAGGAAACATTCAGTACTTC. Its translation is CASSGQGREPGNIQYF. The full variable domain, in which reference TRBV7-2 and TRBJ2-4 provide the parts outside the CDR3, is GAGVSQSPSNKVTEKGKDVELRCDPISGHTALYWYRQSLGQGLEFLIYFQGNSAPDKSGLPSDRFSAERTGGSVSTLTIQRTQQEDSAVYLCASSGQGREPGNIQYFGAGTRLSVL.